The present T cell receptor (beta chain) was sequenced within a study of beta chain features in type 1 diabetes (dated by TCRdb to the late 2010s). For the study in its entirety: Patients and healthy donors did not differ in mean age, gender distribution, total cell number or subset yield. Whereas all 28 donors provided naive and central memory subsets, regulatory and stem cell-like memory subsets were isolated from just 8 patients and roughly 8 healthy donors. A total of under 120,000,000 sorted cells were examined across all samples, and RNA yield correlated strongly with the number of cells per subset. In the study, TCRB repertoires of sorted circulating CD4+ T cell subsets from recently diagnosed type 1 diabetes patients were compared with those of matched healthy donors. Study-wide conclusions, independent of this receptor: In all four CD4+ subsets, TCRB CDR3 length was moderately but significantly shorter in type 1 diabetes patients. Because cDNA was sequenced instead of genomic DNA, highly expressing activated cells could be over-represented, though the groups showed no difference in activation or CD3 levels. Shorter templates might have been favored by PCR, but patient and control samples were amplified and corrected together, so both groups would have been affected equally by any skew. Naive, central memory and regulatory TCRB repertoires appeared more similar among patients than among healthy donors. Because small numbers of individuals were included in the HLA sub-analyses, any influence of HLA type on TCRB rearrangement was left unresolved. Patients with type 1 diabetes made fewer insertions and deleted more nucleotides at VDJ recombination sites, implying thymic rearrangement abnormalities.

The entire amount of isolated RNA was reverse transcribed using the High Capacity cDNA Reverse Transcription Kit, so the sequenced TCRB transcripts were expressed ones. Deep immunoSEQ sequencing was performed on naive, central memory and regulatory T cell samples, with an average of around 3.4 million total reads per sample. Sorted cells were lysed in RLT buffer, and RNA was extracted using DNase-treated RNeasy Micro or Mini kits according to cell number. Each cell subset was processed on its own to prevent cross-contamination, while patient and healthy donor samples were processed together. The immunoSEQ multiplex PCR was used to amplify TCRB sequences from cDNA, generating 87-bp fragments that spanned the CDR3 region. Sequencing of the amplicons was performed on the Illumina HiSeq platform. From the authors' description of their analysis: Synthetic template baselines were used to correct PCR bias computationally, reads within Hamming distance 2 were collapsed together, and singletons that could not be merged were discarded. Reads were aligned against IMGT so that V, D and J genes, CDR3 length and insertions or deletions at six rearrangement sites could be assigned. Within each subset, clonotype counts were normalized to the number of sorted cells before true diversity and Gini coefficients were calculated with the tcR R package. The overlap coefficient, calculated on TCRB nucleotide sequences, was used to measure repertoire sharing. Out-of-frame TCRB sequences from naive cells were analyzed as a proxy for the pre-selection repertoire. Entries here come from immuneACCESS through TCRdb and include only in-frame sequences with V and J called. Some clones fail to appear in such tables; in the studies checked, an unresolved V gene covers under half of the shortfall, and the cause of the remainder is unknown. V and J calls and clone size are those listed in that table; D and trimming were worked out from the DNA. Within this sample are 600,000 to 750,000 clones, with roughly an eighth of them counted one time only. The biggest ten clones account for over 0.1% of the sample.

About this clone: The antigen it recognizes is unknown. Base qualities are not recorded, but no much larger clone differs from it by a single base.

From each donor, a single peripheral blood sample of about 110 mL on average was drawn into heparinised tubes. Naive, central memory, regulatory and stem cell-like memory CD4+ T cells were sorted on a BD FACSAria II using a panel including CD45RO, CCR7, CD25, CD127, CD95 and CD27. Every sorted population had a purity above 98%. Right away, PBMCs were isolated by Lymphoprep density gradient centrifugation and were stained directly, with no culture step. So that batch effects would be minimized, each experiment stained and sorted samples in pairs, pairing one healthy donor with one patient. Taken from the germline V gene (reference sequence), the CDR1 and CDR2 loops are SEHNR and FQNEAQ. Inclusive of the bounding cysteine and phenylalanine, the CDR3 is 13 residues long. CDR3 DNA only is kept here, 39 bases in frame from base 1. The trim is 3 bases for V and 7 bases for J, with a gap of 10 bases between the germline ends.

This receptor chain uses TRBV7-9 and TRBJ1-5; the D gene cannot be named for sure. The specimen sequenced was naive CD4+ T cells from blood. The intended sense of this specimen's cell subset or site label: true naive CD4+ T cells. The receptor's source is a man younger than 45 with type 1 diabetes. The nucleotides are TGTGCCAGCAGCTTGGATCTAGACCAGCCCCAGCATTTT. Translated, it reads CASSLDLDQPQHF.